One T cell receptor (beta chain) is described in this entry. Its antigen is still unknown. No qualities accompany the bases; no much larger clone lies one base away. This record comes from a study of CD8+ T cells in alopecia areata (dated by TCRdb to the late 2010s). Turning to the overall study: Treated patients were enrolled in an open-label pilot trial of oral tofacitinib, 5 to 10 mg twice daily, for moderate-to-severe alopecia areata. In both human patients and the C3H/HeJ mouse model, the study applied high-throughput TCRbeta sequencing to look at T cell clonal expansion in alopecia areata. Scalp clonality was compared among normal scalp (n=4), patchy alopecia areata scalp (n=8), and alopecia totalis/universalis scalp (n=8). On the human side, TCRbeta sequencing was run on scalp tissue and on sorted CD4+ and CD8+ peripheral blood T cells from healthy controls and from alopecia areata patients with either patchy or totalis/universalis disease. immunoSEQ multiplex PCR using 35 Vbeta forward primers and 13 Jbeta reverse primers was used to amplify TCRbeta CDR3 regions. Patients on tofacitinib were biopsied at baseline and after 4 and 24 weeks of treatment, and several of the patients also had a later scalp biopsy. Patients stayed on tofacitinib for 6 to 18 months and then had 6 months of follow-up off drug so that delayed response and recurrence could be assessed. RNA came from the PAXgene miRNA kit for fixed scalp, the miRNeasy kit for PBMCs, and the RNeasy kit for mouse skin.

The library was obtained by the immunoSEQ multiplex PCR assay. For TCR sequencing, RNA was extracted from every sample and reverse transcribed into cDNA to serve as template. First-strand cDNA was synthesized with SuperScript III using a 2:1 mix of oligo-dT and random hexamers. A synthetic immune receptor repertoire was used to gauge amplification bias, and whatever bias remained was removed computationally. Turning to the authors' computational methods: Raw reads were preprocessed to remove errors, and CDR3 was defined by IMGT conventions from the conserved cysteine to phenylalanine. Clonality was computed by normalizing Shannon entropy by log2 of the number of productive unique TCRs and subtracting the result from 1. Scalp TCRbeta sequences were cross-referenced with sorted blood CD4 and CD8 repertoires so that the CD4 or CD8 identity of scalp clones could be inferred. TCRdb took over this immuneACCESS table, retaining in-frame rearrangements with V and J assigned. Such tables are incomplete; in checked studies, under half of the missing clones stem from an unresolved V gene, and the remainder is unexplained. V, J and clone size are those of that table, while D and trimming were read from the DNA. This sample gives about 12,000 clones in total; about 56% of them show up just once. Of the sample, approximately 12% falls within the top ten clones.

The research as a whole found: Unlike mouse skin, which is dominated by gammadelta T cells, normal human skin has resident alphabeta T cells that are also sequenced, and this complicates analysis of the scalp TCR repertoire. Shared TCR sequences between patients were less evident than in mice, which may be partly attributable to HLA diversity in the patient population. Higher clonality and more expanded CD8+ clones were observed in lesional scalp than in normal scalp, particularly in alopecia totalis/universalis, a finding suggestive of antigenic drive.

Lesional scalp punch biopsies and peripheral blood were obtained from alopecia areata patients. Human scalp biopsies were immediately fixed in PAXgene tissue containers. This clonotype was sampled from a human donor with alopecia areata. Sequences were obtained from skin.

The DNA is as follows: TGTGCCAGCAGCTCGCCCGCGCAAGAGACCCAGTACTTC. Translated, it reads CASSSPAQETQYF. This receptor chain uses TRBV28 and TRBJ2-5; too little of a D gene remains to name it. V and J are truncated by 6 bases and 2 bases respectively, leaving an intervening sequence of 10 bases. Inclusive of the bounding cysteine and phenylalanine, the CDR3 is 13 residues long. Of all the DNA, just the CDR3 is kept, 39 bases in frame from base 1. Looking up the germline V gene yields CDR1 MDHEN and CDR2 SYDVKM.